A selection of T cell receptor beta chains follows, all from one sample in a study of OX40 agonist ivuxolimab in advanced cancers. Sequencing was performed with immunoSEQ multiplex PCR; in TCRdb, only in-frame clones are kept and a portion is missing. The sample shows 40,000 or so clones, approximately 80% of them seen only once. Sample: CD4+ or CD8+ T cells sorted from blood, taken in a trial of the OX40 agonist ivuxolimab. These receptors were collected from an adult with an advanced solid tumor such as melanoma, head and neck, liver or kidney cancer. CDR3s include the opening cysteine and the closing phenylalanine or tryptophan. Fields, in order: clone size, D gene, J gene, V gene, CDR3 protein, CDR3 DNA. The D gene is left open where the match is weak. Only some rows state a clone size, as once, few, many or a class for expanded clones.

. . TRBJ2-3 TRBV27 CASNTGTTSTDTQYF TGTGCCAGCAACACAGGGACAACTAGCACAGATACGCAGTATTTT
. TRBD1 TRBJ2-7 TRBV9 CASSPTGGTYEQYF TGTGCCAGCAGCCCGACAGGGGGCACCTACGAGCAGTACTTC
few . TRBJ1-5 TRBV5-6 CASSTDGDNQPQHF TGTGCCAGCAGCACGGACGGAGACAATCAGCCCCAGCATTTT
. TRBD2 TRBJ2-7 TRBV7-8 CASSLAGSMGRDEQYF TGTGCCAGCAGCTTGGCTGGATCCATGGGGAGGGACGAGCAGTACTTC
. . TRBJ1-1 TRBV19 CASIVNGEAFF TGTGCCAGTATTGTTAACGGGGAAGCTTTCTTT
. TRBD1 TRBJ1-1 TRBV4-1 CASSHLGQGTTEAFF TGCGCCAGCAGCCACTTAGGACAGGGAACCACTGAAGCTTTCTTT
. . TRBJ2-2 TRBV9 CASSVSTITNTGELFF TGTGCCAGCAGCGTATCAACCATAACCAACACCGGGGAGCTGTTTTTT
. TRBD1 TRBJ2-1 TRBV5-4 CASSPGTGSYNEQFF TGTGCCAGCAGTCCCGGGACAGGCTCCTACAATGAGCAGTTCTTC
. . TRBJ1-1 TRBV2 CASSQGLNTEAFF TGTGCCAGCAGTCAGGGGTTGAACACTGAAGCTTTCTTT
. TRBD2 TRBJ2-1 TRBV11-2 CASSRLTSVLPESNEQFF TGTGCCAGCAGTCGACTCACTAGCGTGCTACCGGAATCGAATGAGCAGTTCTTC
. TRBD2 TRBJ2-1 TRBV15 CATSTSRSSGGRLPSYTYNEQFF TGTGCCACCAGCACCAGCAGGAGTAGCGGGGGCCGGTTACCTTCTTATACCTACAATGAGCAGTTCTTC
. TRBD2 TRBJ2-2 TRBV11-3 CASSSRTSGGPGELFF TGTGCCAGCAGCTCTAGGACTAGCGGGGGGCCCGGGGAGCTGTTTTTT
. . TRBJ2-1 TRBV7-9 CASSLSSYNEQFF TGTGCCAGCAGCCTCAGCTCCTACAATGAGCAGTTCTTC
. TRBD1 TRBJ1-5 TRBV7-9 CASSLEGQGLWNQPQHF TGTGCCAGCAGCTTAGAGGGACAGGGTTTATGGAATCAGCCCCAGCATTTT
. . TRBJ1-1 TRBV23-1 CASSQSELILASNTEAFF TGCGCCAGCAGTCAATCGGAGTTGATTCTCGCGTCGAACACTGAAGCTTTCTTT
. TRBD1 TRBJ2-3 TRBV4-2 CASSRLVGTGADTQYF TGTGCCAGCAGCCGATTGGTAGGGACAGGGGCGGATACGCAGTATTTT
. . TRBJ1-1 TRBV1 CTSSQGGGVTEAFF TGCACCAGCAGCCAAGGGGGAGGGGTCACTGAAGCTTTCTTT
. . TRBJ1-1 TRBV28 CASSSTGTEAFF TGTGCCAGCAGTTCCACGGGAACTGAAGCTTTCTTT
. . TRBJ2-5 TRBV7-3 CASSLVGRHQETQYF TGTGCCAGCAGCTTAGTCGGAAGGCACCAAGAGACCCAGTACTTC
. TRBD2 TRBJ2-7 TRBV5-8 CASSLTGTSGSYEQYF TGTGCCAGCAGTCTCACCGGGACTAGCGGGAGTTACGAGCAGTACTTC
. TRBD2 TRBJ2-7 TRBV5-1 CASTPWEGRYEQYF TGCGCCAGCACCCCCTGGGAGGGGCGGTACGAGCAGTACTTC
. TRBD2 TRBJ2-7 TRBV19 CASKTSGAYEQYF TGTGCCAGTAAAACTAGCGGGGCTTACGAGCAGTACTTC
. . TRBJ2-7 TRBV6-5 CASSLDTTYEQYF TGTGCCAGCAGTTTGGACACCACCTACGAGCAGTACTTC
once TRBD1 TRBJ2-2 TRBV4-3 CASSRGQGANTGELFF TGCGCCAGCAGCCGGGGACAGGGGGCGAACACCGGGGAGCTGTTTTTT
once . TRBJ2-3 TRBV11-2 CASSHTGSTDTQYF TGTGCCAGCAGCCATACAGGGAGCACAGATACGCAGTATTTT
. . TRBJ2-6 TRBV7-6 CASSSLDRLAGANVLTF TGTGCCAGCAGCTCGCTTGACAGGCTTGCTGGGGCCAACGTCCTGACTTTC